This paragraph reports one T cell receptor (beta chain). Its specificity is unknown. These data are taken from a study of CD8+ T cells in alopecia areata. This sample's treatment: oral pan-JAK inhibitor, 5-10 mg twice daily. Notes on the study in general: Tofacitinib significantly brought down scalp clonality and expanded CD8+ clones among top 100.

Sequencing relied on a cDNA template that was reverse transcribed from extracted RNA. TCRdb's table, derived via immunoSEQ multiplex PCR, lists solely in-frame clones and lacks some. The data hold about 280,000 clones, with over 45% observed a single time. Sequenced material: CD4+ T cells sorted from blood, taken at week 24, from a patient treated with tofacitinib. The sequence derives from a human donor with alopecia areata.

CDR3 amino acids: CASRTGSSNYGYTF. The CDR3, as DNA: TGTGCCAGCAGGACAGGGTCCTCTAACTATGGCTACACCTTC. The chain couples TRBV6-5 to TRBJ1-2; 7 positions agree with TRBD1. This CDR3 has 14 amino acids. CDR1 and CDR2 from the germline V gene are MNHEY and SVGAGI. V trimming: 6 bases; J trimming: 0 bases; junction bases outside the gene matches: 4.